This T cell receptor (beta chain) came from a study of metastatic and nonmetastatic thyroid tumors. Whole-study findings and limits: As reported, TCR beta diversity in blood and tumor was significantly higher in malignant thyroid tumors than in benign nodules.

This clone was seen ten or more times. What it binds is unknown. Other DNA sequences within the sample encode an identical CDR3. Germline V gives CDR1 ENHRY, CDR2 SYGVKD. The CDR3 runs to 17 residues. J was trimmed by 9 bases and V by 6 bases; bases with no gene match: 19. Treatment of any kind had been given to no patient before thyroid surgery. In the original analysis: Using the CDR3 differences seen across clinicopathological groups, the authors built a distant-metastasis classifier for papillary thyroid cancer, which was meant to discriminate distant-metastatic patients. MiXCR re-clonotyped the PCR reads for TCRdb. These V and J calls are TCRdb output, not the study's own analysis. Altogether around 64,000 clones are present, just over 4% being singletons, with the ten largest covering about 20%.

The chain couples TRBV10-3 to TRBJ2-1; 8 nucleotides agree with TRBD1. Specimen: blood. This clonotype originated in a female donor with papillary thyroid cancer or a benign thyroid nodule (not recorded which). Some clones in this sample may be carry-over from other donors' samples. This CDR3 is CAIRSHLDRGSGSEQFF. The CDR3 coding sequence is TGTGCCATCAGGTCCCACCTTGACAGGGGCAGTGGGAGTGAGCAGTTCTTC.